The present T cell receptor beta chain was sequenced within a study of blood T cell repertoires in COVID-19. The overall study: PBMCs, B-cell-depleted T cells, or T cells were the source of the cDNA or gDNA that made up the material.

V lost 0 bases, J lost 3 bases, and 8 bases lay in between. The germline V gene encodes CDR1 GTSNPN and CDR2 SVGIG (reference sequence). This CDR3 region has 14 residues. Assay: immunoSEQ multiplex PCR; the TCRdb copy retains only in-frame clones and omits some. This table holds 140,000 to 150,000 clones, around 87% found once. Input material: PBMCs or T cells enriched from blood (not recorded which). The rearrangement links TRBV30 to TRBJ1-4, with a weak D call TRBD1 (6 bases). The receptor comes from a man in his sixties who had recovered from COVID-19. The chain's CDR3 is CAWSVGGANEKLFF. As DNA, the CDR3 is TGTGCCTGGAGTGTAGGGGGAGCTAATGAAAAACTGTTTTTT.